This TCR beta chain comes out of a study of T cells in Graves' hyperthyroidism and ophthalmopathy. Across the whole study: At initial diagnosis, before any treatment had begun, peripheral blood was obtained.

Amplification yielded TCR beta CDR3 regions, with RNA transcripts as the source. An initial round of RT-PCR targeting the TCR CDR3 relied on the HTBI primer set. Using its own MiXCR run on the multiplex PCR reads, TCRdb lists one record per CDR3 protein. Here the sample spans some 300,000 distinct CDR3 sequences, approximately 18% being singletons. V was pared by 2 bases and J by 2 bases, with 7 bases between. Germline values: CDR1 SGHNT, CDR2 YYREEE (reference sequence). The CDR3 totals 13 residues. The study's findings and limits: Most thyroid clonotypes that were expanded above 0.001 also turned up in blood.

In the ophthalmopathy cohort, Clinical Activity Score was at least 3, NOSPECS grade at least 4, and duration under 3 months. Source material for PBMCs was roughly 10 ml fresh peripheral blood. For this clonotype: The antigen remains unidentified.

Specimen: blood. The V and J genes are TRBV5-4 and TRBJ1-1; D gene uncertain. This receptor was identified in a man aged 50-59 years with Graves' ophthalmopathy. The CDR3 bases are TGTGCCAGCAGCTTCAAGGGAAACACTGAAGCTTTCTTT. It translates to CASSFKGNTEAFF.